This T cell receptor (beta chain) was documented in a study of T cell changes during pregnancy in multiple sclerosis. Repertoires were generated with immunoSEQ multiplex PCR, while TCRdb's copy carries only in-frame clones and drops some. This sample carries 100,000 to 140,000 clones, under 95% of them seen once, and the ten largest clones take 0.65% to 0.9%. Sequenced here: peripheral blood, sampled in the third trimester of pregnancy. The source of this sequence is a female donor in good health, enrolled as a control in a pregnancy study.

CDR3: CASSQVHRDGYEQYF. The CDR3 nucleotides are TGCGCCAGCAGCCAAGTACACAGGGATGGCTACGAGCAGTACTTC. The chain employs TRBV4-3 and TRBJ2-7; D is perhaps TRBD1 (6 bases). The CDR3 runs 15 residues. V was cut by 1 base and J by 3 bases, with 13 bases left in between. Germline CDR1 LGHNA, CDR2 YSLEER.